Below, 29 T cell receptor beta chains from the same sample are listed, as sequenced in a study of tumour-infiltrating T cells in Burkitt lymphoma. Some clones are missing from TCRdb's copy, which holds only in-frame ones; the method was immunoSEQ multiplex PCR. Here the sample spans approximately 15,000 clones, approximately 28% being singletons. Sample: tumor tissue. All receptors come from a human donor with diffuse large B-cell lymphoma.

A few counts support this clone. V usage is TRBV28 and J usage is TRBJ1-2, with a tentative D call TRBD1 (6 bases). This CDR3 comprises 13 residues. Trimming cost V 3 bases and J 2 bases, with 7 bases left between them. Germline V gene data show CDR1 as MDHEN and CDR2 as SYDVKM. CDR3: CASSFGGNYGYTF. CDR3 sequence (DNA): TGTGCCAGCAGTTTTGGGGGCAACTATGGCTACACCTTC.

The gene calls are TRBV19 and TRBJ2-1; D remains unclear. V dropped 8 bases and J dropped 7 bases, with 18 bases sitting between them. The CDR3 runs to 14 residues. CDR1 is LNHDA, CDR2 SQIVND, per germline (reference sequence). The CDR3 loop is CASCKRFSGNEQFF. The CDR3 region has the DNA TGTGCCAGTTGTAAGAGGTTTTCCGGGAATGAGCAGTTCTTC.

The chain uses TRBV7-2 and TRBJ1-5, with 7 bases identical to TRBD1. The germline V gene has CDR1 SGHTA and CDR2 FQGNSA. The V and J ends lost 5 bases and 6 bases, in that order; junction bases with no gene match: 10. CDR3 size: 15 residues. CDR3 bases: TGTGCCAGCAGCCCCGCCGGACAGGCGGGTCAGCCCCAGCATTTT. Protein: CASSPAGQAGQPQHF.

This clone was found a few times. This chain links TRBV7-8 with TRBJ1-2, with D unresolved. Germline-derived CDR1 and CDR2 are SGHVS and FQNEAQ. CDR3 length: 14 amino acids. The V end was cut by 5 bases, the J end by 2 bases, with 12 bases between. The CDR3 protein is CASSSHSQNYGYTF. The CDR3 DNA follows: TGTGCCAGCAGCAGTCACAGCCAGAACTATGGCTACACCTTC.

This clone was counted only a few times. The CDR3 sequence: CASAYGETQYF. DNA for the CDR3: TGTGCCAGCGCGTACGGAGAGACCCAGTACTTC. The gene calls are TRBV2 and TRBJ2-5; D not resolved. The CDR3 has 11 amino acids. Germline V gene lookup returns CDR1 SNHLY and CDR2 FYNNEI. Deletions cut 8 bases from V and 4 bases from J, with 8 bases between.

This clone was seen a handful of times. With a much larger clone just one base away, this may be a read error. The chain couples TRBV6-1 to TRBJ1-1, with D perhaps matching TRBD1 (6 bases). CDR1 and CDR2 (germline): MNHNS, SASEGT. There are 13 residues in the CDR3. Between the trimmed V and J ends, which lost 3 bases and 1 base, there was a span of 6 bases. The CDR3 region is CASSEDRNTEAFF. The CDR3 DNA is TGTGCCAGCAGTGAGGACAGGAACACTGAAGCTTTCTTT.

V usage is TRBV27 and J usage is TRBJ2-1, with 15 nucleotides matching TRBD2. V lost 4 bases, J lost 7 bases, and 8 bases stayed unmatched. This CDR3 has 17 amino acids. Germline CDR1 and CDR2: MNHEY and SMNVEV (reference sequence). The CDR3 reads CASSSHRTSGRGNEQFF. CDR3 DNA: TGTGCCAGCAGTTCTCATCGGACTAGCGGGAGGGGTAATGAGCAGTTCTTC.

CDR3 nucleotides: TGTGCCAGTAGTACGACAGGGGACAATCAGCCCCAGCATTTT. Amino acid sequence: CASSTTGDNQPQHF. The chain is built from TRBV19 and TRBJ1-5; 8 nucleotides line up with TRBD1. Germline trimming cut 4 bases from V and 3 bases from J; bases unmatched to any gene: 2. Germline assignment: CDR1 LNHDA and CDR2 SQIVND (reference sequence). CDR3 length equals 14 residues. The full variable domain, completed using reference TRBV19 and TRBJ1-5, is DGGITQSPKYLFRKEGQNVTLSCEQNLNHDAMYWYRQDPGQGLRLIYYSQIVNDFQKGDIAEGYSVSREKKESFPLTVTSAQKNPTAFYLCASSTTGDNQPQHFGDGTRLSIL.

Judged by abundance, this clone is medium-sized. The CDR3 sequence: CASSLEGWSNVNEQFF. In DNA form, the CDR3 reads TGTGCCAGCAGCTTAGAAGGGTGGTCGAACGTCAATGAGCAGTTCTTC. The gene calls are TRBV7-8 and TRBJ2-1; no definite D call. The CDR3 has 16 amino acids. Deletions cut 1 base from V and 6 bases from J, with 16 bases between. Germline lookup yields CDR1 SGHVS and CDR2 FQNEAQ. The variable domain in full, with the rest retrieved from reference TRBV7-8 and TRBJ2-1, is GAGVSQSPRYKVAKRGQDVALRCDPISGHVSLFWYQQALGQGPEFLTYFQNEAQLDKSGLPSDRFFAERPEGSVSTLKIQRTQQEDSAVYLCASSLEGWSNVNEQFFGPGTRLTVL.

This clone was detected only a few times. Other DNA sequences within the sample encode an identical CDR3. The CDR3 here is CASSVGGTEAFF. As DNA, the CDR3 is TGTGCCAGCAGCGTAGGGGGGACTGAAGCTTTCTTT. The chain links TRBV9 to TRBJ1-1; maybe TRBD1 (5 bases). V lost 0 bases and J 5 bases, leaving 5 bases between the germline ends. This CDR3 spans 12 amino acids. Germline values: CDR1 SGDLS, CDR2 YYNGEE.

The rearrangement uses TRBV15 and TRBJ2-7; no clear D gene. The germline V gene encodes CDR1 LNHNV and CDR2 YYDKDF (reference sequence). Trimming took 0 bases from V and 3 from J, leaving 6 bases between them. This CDR3 comprises 13 residues. As DNA, the CDR3 is TGTGCCACCAGCAGAGATCCAATCTACGAGCAGTACTTC. It is translated as CATSRDPIYEQYF.

The chain combines TRBV28 with TRBJ1-5, with D possibly being TRBD1 (6 bases). CDR3 length: 15 residues. In germline, CDR1 is MDHEN, CDR2 SYDVKM. V was cut by 8 bases and J by 4 bases, with 18 bases left in between. Written as DNA, the CDR3 is TGTGCCAGCCGACCCAGCCCCCAGGGGAATCAGCCCCAGCATTTT. It is translated as CASRPSPQGNQPQHF.

CDR3 sequence (DNA): TGTGCCAGCAGTGAAGAAAGGGATAGCAATCAGCCCCAGCATTTT. Translation: CASSEERDSNQPQHF. The J gene is TRBJ1-5, the V gene TRBV2; D gene unclear. Germline CDR1 and CDR2: SNHLY and FYNNEI. Trimming shortened V by 1 base and J by 0 bases, and 7 bases separated the two germline ends. This CDR3 contains 15 residues. Using reference TRBV2 and TRBJ1-5 for the parts outside the CDR3, the full variable domain is EPEVTQTPSHQVTQMGQEVILRCVPISNHLYFYWYRQILGQKVEFLVSFYNNEISEKSEIFDDQFSVERPDGSNFTLKIRSTKLEDSAMYFCASSEERDSNQPQHFGDGTRLSIL.

The chain links TRBV7-8 to TRBJ2-7; D gene uncertain. The CDR3 is 15 amino acids. The V gene's germline CDR1 is SGHVS and CDR2 FQNEAQ. Trimming stripped 7 bases from V and 5 bases from J, with 21 bases between. CDR3: CASTPFLGKVNEQYF. As DNA, the CDR3 is TGTGCCAGCACCCCATTTCTAGGTAAAGTGAACGAGCAGTACTTC.

V gene TRBV29-1 combines with J gene TRBJ2-1; D gene ambiguous. CDR1 and CDR2 (germline): SQVTM, ANQGSEA. The CDR3 contains 15 residues. The V end lost 0 bases, the J end lost 6 bases, and 15 bases lay between the germline ends. The CDR3 sequence is CSVEDLRFFGNEQFF. The CDR3 region has the DNA TGCAGCGTTGAAGATTTAAGGTTTTTCGGCAATGAGCAGTTCTTC.

This clone was detected only a few times. The V call is TRBV27, the J call TRBJ2-7; a weak D match, TRBD2 (6 bases). The germline V gene encodes CDR1 MNHEY and CDR2 SMNVEV (reference sequence). The CDR3 extends over 15 amino acids. V was cut by 4 bases and J by 5 bases, with 18 bases left in between. The CDR3 is CASSSRDSRFHEQYF. The CDR3 bases are TGTGCCAGCAGTTCACGGGACTCCCGCTTCCACGAGCAGTACTTC.

This clone was observed a few times. The chain recombines TRBV30 with TRBJ2-3, with D perhaps TRBD2 (6 bases). The V gene lost 0 bases and the J gene lost 2 bases, with 12 bases spanning the gap. The CDR3 has 15 residues. Per germline, CDR1 GTSNPN and CDR2 SVGIG (reference sequence). DNA of the CDR3: TGTGCCTGGAGTGTACCCCGGACTAACACAGATACGCAGTATTTT. This sequence encodes CAWSVPRTNTDTQYF. The entire variable domain, with the rest obtained from reference TRBV30 and TRBJ2-3, is as follows: SQTIHQWPATLVQPVGSPLSLECTVEGTSNPNLYWYRQAAGRGLQLLFYSVGIGQISSEVPQNLSASRPQDRQFILSSKKLLLSDSGFYLCAWSVPRTNTDTQYFGPGTRLTVL.

This clone has a handful of counts. The chain links TRBV5-1 to TRBJ2-1; 11 bases map to TRBD2. V lost 0 bases and J lost 4; bases outside the gene matches: 3. The germline gives CDR1 SGHRS, CDR2 YFSETQ. The CDR3 has 16 residues. In DNA form, the CDR3 reads TGCGCCAGCAGCTTGGATAGCGGGAGGGCTTACAATGAGCAGTTCTTC. Amino acids: CASSLDSGRAYNEQFF.

This clone was recorded a few times. The chain combines TRBV10-1 with TRBJ2-1; the D gene is possibly TRBD2 (6 bases). The ends were cut back, 10 bases at V and 3 bases at J, with 7 bases in the middle. The CDR3 totals 11 residues. Germline V gene lookup returns CDR1 WNHNN and CDR2 SYGVQD (reference sequence). CDR3 protein: CATGSYNEQFF. Here the CDR3 DNA reads TGCGCCACCGGGAGCTACAATGAGCAGTTCTTC.

The chain uses TRBV14 and TRBJ2-1, with TRBD2 identical over 9 bases. This CDR3 contains 16 residues. V dropped 1 base and J dropped 4; count of bases not matched to a gene: 5. Germline V gene sequence: CDR1 SGHDN, CDR2 FVKESK. The CDR3 loop is CASSQGRAGGYNEQFF. CDR3 DNA: TGTGCCAGCAGCCAAGGTCGAGCGGGAGGTTACAATGAGCAGTTCTTC.

V usage is TRBV9 and J usage is TRBJ2-5; 8 positions match TRBD2. Germline values: CDR1 SGDLS, CDR2 YYNGEE. CDR3 size: 15 residues. V lost 3 bases to trimming and J lost 3 bases; unmatched junction nucleotides: 7. CDR3 DNA sequence: TGTGCCAGCAGCGAGACTAGCGCGCCAGAAGAGACCCAGTACTTC. Its protein is CASSETSAPEETQYF.

The chain combines TRBV7-9 with TRBJ2-3; TRBD2 matches at 7 bases. Per germline, CDR1 SEHNR and CDR2 FQNEAQ (reference sequence). The CDR3 has 15 residues. The J segment lost 2 bases and the V segment lost 5 bases, leaving 7 bases of the junction unmatched. The CDR3 here is CASSRGGGVTDTQYF. The CDR3 coding sequence is TGTGCCAGCAGCCGAGGCGGGGGAGTCACAGATACGCAGTATTTT.

The gene calls are TRBV5-4 and TRBJ2-5; TRBD1 aligns across 8 bases. The CDR3 runs 14 residues. V shed 3 bases, J shed 5 bases, and the junction held 6 bases outside the gene matches. Germline CDR1 reads SGHNT; CDR2 reads YYREEE (reference sequence). The CDR3 coding sequence is TGTGCCAGCAGCTCACAGGGGGATCGGGAGACCCAGTACTTC. Amino acids: CASSSQGDRETQYF.

This chain connects TRBV6-5 to TRBJ2-1; 9 bases line up with TRBD2. The J segment lost 7 bases and the V segment lost 1 base, leaving 5 bases of the junction unmatched. Germline assignment: CDR1 MNHEY and CDR2 SVGAGI. The CDR3 has 15 amino acids. For the CDR3, the DNA is TGTGCCAGCAGTTACTTCGGGACTAGCATGAATGAGCAGTTCTTC. Protein sequence: CASSYFGTSMNEQFF.

The table lists this clone with a few counts. The chain joins TRBV2 to TRBJ2-3, with D perhaps TRBD1 (5 bases). This CDR3 comprises 14 residues. The germline V and J ends were trimmed by 7 bases and 5 bases, with 16 bases remaining between them. Germline CDR1 is SNHLY and CDR2 is FYNNEI. In DNA form, the CDR3 reads TGTGCCAGCACGGCGACCAGGGCCCAAGATACGCAGTATTTT. Protein sequence: CASTATRAQDTQYF.

The CDR3 DNA sequence: TGTGCCAGCAGCGAGGACAGGAGGAGCAATGAAGCTTTCTTT. It is translated as CASSEDRRSNEAFF. This chain joins TRBV6-1 and TRBJ1-1; 7 bases are a match to TRBD1. The J segment lost 7 bases and the V segment lost 6 bases, leaving 11 bases of the junction unmatched. CDR3 length equals 14 residues. In germline, CDR1 is MNHNS, CDR2 SASEGT.

The chain links TRBV9 to TRBJ1-2, with D perhaps matching TRBD1 (5 bases). CDR3 length equals 12 residues. Germline lookup yields CDR1 SGDLS and CDR2 YYNGEE. V was shortened by 0 bases and J by 7 bases, with 7 bases between the two germline ends. CDR3: CASSVGGLGYTF. The CDR3 DNA is TGTGCCAGCAGCGTAGGGGGACTTGGCTACACCTTC. Looking up the rest from reference TRBV9 and TRBJ1-2 gives the full variable domain: DSGVTQTPKHLITATGQRVTLRCSPRSGDLSVYWYQQSLDQGLQFLIQYYNGEERAKGNILERFSAQQFPDLHSELNLSSLELGDSALYFCASSVGGLGYTFGSGTRLTVV.

V gene TRBV5-4 combines with J gene TRBJ2-1, with TRBD2 matching 8 bases. Germline V CDR1 and CDR2: SGHNT, YYREEE (reference sequence). Trimming removed 4 bases from V and 7 bases from J; junction bases left unmatched: 10. The CDR3 is 15 residues long. The CDR3 here is CASSPPSGSLNEQFF. Here the CDR3 DNA reads TGTGCCAGCAGCCCACCCAGCGGGAGTTTAAATGAGCAGTTCTTC.

The chain employs TRBV2 and TRBJ2-3, with D unclear. The ends were cut back, 4 bases at V and 0 bases at J, with 14 bases in the middle. CDR1 SNHLY and CDR2 FYNNEI come from the germline V gene. The CDR3 covers 16 residues. CDR3 in DNA: TGTGCCAGCAGTGGTGGTCTTGCGCCCAGCACAGATACGCAGTATTTT. The encoded protein is CASSGGLAPSTDTQYF.